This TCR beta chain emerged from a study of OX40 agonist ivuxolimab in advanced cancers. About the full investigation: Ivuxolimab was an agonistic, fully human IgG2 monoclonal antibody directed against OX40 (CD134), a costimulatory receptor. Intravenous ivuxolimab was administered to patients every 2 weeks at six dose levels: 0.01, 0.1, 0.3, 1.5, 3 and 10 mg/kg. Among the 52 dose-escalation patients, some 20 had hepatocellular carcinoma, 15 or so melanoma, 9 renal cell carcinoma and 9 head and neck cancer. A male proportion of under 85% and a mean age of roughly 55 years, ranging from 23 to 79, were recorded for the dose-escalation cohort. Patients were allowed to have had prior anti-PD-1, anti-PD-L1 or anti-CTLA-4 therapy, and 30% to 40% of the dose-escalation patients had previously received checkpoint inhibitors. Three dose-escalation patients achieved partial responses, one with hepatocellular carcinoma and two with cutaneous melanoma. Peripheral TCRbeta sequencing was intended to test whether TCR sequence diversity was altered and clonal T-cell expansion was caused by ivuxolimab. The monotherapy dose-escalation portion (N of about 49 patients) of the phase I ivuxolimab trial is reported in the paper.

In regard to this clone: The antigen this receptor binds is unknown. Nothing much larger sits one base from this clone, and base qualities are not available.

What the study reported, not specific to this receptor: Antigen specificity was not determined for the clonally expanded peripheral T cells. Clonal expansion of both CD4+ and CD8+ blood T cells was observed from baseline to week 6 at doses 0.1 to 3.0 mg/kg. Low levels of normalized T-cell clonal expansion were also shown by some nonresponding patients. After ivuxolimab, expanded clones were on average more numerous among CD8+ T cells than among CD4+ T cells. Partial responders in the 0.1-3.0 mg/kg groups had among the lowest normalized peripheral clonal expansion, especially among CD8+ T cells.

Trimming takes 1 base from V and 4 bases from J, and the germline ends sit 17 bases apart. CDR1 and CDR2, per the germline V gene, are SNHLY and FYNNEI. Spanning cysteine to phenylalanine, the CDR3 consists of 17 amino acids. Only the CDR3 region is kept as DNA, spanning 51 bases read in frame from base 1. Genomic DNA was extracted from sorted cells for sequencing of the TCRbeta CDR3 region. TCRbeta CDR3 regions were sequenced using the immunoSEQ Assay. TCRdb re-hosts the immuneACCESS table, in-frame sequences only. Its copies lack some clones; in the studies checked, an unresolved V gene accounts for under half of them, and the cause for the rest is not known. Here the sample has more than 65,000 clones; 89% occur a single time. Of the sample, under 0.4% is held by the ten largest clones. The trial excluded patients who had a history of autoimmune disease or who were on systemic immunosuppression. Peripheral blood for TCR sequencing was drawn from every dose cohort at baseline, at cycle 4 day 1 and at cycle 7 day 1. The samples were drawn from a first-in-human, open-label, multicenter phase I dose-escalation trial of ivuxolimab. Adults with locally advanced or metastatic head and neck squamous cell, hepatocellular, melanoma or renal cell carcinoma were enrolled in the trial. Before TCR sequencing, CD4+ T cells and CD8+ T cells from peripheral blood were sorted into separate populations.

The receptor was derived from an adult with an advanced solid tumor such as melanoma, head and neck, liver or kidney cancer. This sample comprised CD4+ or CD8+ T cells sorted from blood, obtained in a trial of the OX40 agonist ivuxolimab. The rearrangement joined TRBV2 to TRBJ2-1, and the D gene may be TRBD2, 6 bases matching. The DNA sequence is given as TGTGCCAGCAGTGAAGGGTGGGACTGGGGGATTTACAATGAGCAGTTCTTC. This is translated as CASSEGWDWGIYNEQFF. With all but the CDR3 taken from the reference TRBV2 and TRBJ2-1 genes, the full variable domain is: EPEVTQTPSHQVTQMGQEVILRCVPISNHLYFYWYRQILGQKVEFLVSFYNNEISEKSEIFDDQFSVERPDGSNFTLKIRSTKLEDSAMYFCASSEGWDWGIYNEQFFGPGTRLTVL.